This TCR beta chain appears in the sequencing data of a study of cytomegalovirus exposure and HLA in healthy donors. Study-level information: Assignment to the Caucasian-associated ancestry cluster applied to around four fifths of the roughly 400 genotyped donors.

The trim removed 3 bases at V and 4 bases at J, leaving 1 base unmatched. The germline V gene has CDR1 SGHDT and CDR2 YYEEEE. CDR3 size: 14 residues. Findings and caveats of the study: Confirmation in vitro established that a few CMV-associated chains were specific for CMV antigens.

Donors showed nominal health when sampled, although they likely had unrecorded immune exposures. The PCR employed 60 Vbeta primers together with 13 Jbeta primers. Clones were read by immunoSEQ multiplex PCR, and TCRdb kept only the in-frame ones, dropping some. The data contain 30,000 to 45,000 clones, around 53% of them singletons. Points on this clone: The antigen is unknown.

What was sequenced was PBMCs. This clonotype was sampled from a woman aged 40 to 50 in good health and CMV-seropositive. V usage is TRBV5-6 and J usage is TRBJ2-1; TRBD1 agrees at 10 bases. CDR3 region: CASSSGQGYNEQFF. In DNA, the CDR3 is TGTGCCAGCAGCTCGGGACAGGGGTACAATGAGCAGTTCTTC.